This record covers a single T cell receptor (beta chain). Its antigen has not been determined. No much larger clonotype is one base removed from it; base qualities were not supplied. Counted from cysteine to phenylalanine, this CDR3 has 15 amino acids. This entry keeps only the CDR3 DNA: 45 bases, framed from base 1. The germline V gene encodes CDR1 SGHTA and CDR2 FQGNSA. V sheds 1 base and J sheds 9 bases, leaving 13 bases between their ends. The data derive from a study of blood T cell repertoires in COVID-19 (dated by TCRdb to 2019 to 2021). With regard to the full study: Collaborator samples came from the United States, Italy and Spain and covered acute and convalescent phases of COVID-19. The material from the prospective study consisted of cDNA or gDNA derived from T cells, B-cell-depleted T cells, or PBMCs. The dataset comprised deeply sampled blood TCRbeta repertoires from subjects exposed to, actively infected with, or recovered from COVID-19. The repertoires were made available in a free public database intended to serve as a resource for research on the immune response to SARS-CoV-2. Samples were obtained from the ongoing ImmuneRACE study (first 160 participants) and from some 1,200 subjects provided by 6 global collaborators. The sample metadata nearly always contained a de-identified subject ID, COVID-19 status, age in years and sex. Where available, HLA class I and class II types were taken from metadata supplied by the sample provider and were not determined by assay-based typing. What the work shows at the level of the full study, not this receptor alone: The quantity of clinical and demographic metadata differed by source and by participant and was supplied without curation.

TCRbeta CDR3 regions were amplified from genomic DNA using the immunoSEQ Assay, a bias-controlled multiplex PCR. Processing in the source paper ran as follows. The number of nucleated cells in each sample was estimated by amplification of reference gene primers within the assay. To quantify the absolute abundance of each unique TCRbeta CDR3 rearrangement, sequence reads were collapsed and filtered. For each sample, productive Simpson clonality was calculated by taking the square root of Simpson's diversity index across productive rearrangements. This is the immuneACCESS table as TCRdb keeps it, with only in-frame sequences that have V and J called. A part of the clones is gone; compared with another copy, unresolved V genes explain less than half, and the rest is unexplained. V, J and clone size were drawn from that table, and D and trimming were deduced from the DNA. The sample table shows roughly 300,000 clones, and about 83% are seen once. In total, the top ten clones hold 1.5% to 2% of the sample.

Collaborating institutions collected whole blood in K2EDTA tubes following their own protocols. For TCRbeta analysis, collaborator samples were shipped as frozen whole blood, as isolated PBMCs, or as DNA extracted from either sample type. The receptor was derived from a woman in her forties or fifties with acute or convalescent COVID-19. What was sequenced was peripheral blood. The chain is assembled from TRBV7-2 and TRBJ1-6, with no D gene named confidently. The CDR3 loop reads CASSLEVGLRSPLHF. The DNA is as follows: TGTGCCAGCAGCTTAGAGGTCGGGTTGCGTTCACCCCTCCACTTT.